The T cell receptor beta chain described here comes from a study of T cells after yellow fever vaccination. By 5'RACE template switching, TCR cDNA was produced, with a universal primer site and UMIs added in the process. Via MiXCR, TCRdb re-called the 5' RACE reads, giving one row per CDR3 protein. This sample has hundreds of thousands of distinct CDR3 sequences; approximately 13% occur once, and the top ten carry around an eighth. Overall study results and limits: The booster saw the reappearance of most primary-vaccination clones (approximately 96% CD4, about 88% CD8).

Unmatched junction bases numbered 9, after V lost 5 bases and J lost 4 bases. In germline, CDR1 is SGHTA, CDR2 FQGNSA. This CDR3 region has 15 residues. This clonotype was detected only a few times. Its antigen is unidentified. Sequencing used PBMCs, obtained on the day of the yellow fever booster vaccination. This receptor was taken from a man under 40 who received the YFV17D yellow fever vaccine. The V gene is TRBV7-2, the J gene TRBJ2-7, with 9 bases identical to TRBD2. The DNA of the CDR3 is TGTGCCAGCAGCGCAACTAGCGGGTCCCCATACGAGCAGTACTTC. Protein sequence: CASSATSGSPYEQYF.